Following are 11 T cell receptor beta chains from one sample sequenced in a study of T-cell memory formation after mild COVID-19. TCRdb reanalysed the 5' RACE reads using MiXCR and keeps one entry per CDR3 protein. The data contain 400,000 or so distinct CDR3 sequences, about 20% of them singletons. Material: PBMCs or a T cell subset sorted from them (not recorded which). The receptors come from an adult woman who had mild COVID-19 (a few samples of this study predate the infection). Cell type and time point are not known.

About this clonotype itself: One junction end does not reproduce the germline sequence, and a read error may be involved. The rearrangement joins TRBV5-1 to TRBJ2-7, with 7 bases identical to TRBD2. Looked up from germline, CDR1 is SGHRS and CDR2 is YFSETQ. The CDR3 length is 11 residues. The DNA of the CDR3 is TGCGCCAGCAGCCTAGGGACGGGACTAAGCTTC. It encodes CASSLGTGLSF. The whole variable domain, filled in from reference TRBV5-1 and TRBJ2-7, reads KAGVTQTPRYLIKTRGQQVTLSCSPISGHRSVSWYQQTPGQGLQFLFEYFSETQRNKGNFPGRFSGRQFSNSRSEMNVSTLELGDSALYLCASSLGTGLSFGPGTRLTVT.

The rearrangement links TRBV5-1 to TRBJ1-5; 8 nucleotides align to TRBD1. The germline V gene has CDR1 SGHRS and CDR2 YFSETQ. The CDR3 totals 15 residues. Trimming took 4 bases from V and 2 from J; bases not matched to a gene: 5. CDR3 sequence reads: CASSKTGAGNQPQHF. CDR3 nucleotides: TGCGCCAGCAGCAAGACAGGGGCGGGCAATCAGCCCCAGCATTTT.

V and J are TRBV5-1 and TRBJ2-5; a possible D gene is TRBD1 (6 bases). V was clipped by 4 bases and J by 5 bases, with 15 bases between them. Germline V gives CDR1 SGHRS, CDR2 YFSETQ. CDR3 length: 14 residues. In DNA, the CDR3 is TGCGCCAGCAGCCCGTTGTCAGGGGCGGAGACCCAGTACTTC. This sequence encodes CASSPLSGAETQYF.

The rearrangement links TRBV29-1 to TRBJ2-1, with TRBD2 matching 8 bases. CDR1 is SQVTM, CDR2 ANQGSEA, per germline. CDR3 length: 15 residues. The V gene end was trimmed by 3 bases and the J gene end by 5 bases; junction bases not matched to a gene: 9. CDR3 nucleotide sequence: TGCAGCGTTGATTGGAGCGGGAGTGTTGACAATGAGCAGTTCTTC. Protein: CSVDWSGSVDNEQFF.

The J gene is TRBJ2-1, the V gene TRBV3-1; a possible D gene is TRBD2 (7 bases). With 1 base removed from V and 11 bases from J, the gap between germline ends came to 9 bases. Germline assignment: CDR1 LGHDT and CDR2 YNNKEL (reference sequence). This CDR3 has 12 residues. The CDR3 loop is CASSQGGGQQFF. CDR3 nucleotide sequence: TGTGCCAGCAGCCAAGGGGGGGGGCAGCAGTTCTTC.

This rearrangement joins TRBV20-1 to TRBJ2-7; D is ambiguous. Germline loops: CDR1 DFQATT, CDR2 SNEGSKA (reference sequence). The germline V and J ends were trimmed by 0 bases and 7 bases, with 13 bases remaining between them. The CDR3 contains 13 residues. DNA of the CDR3: TGCAGTGCTAGAGATGGCCGGCCCGGTGAGCAGTACTTC. Its translation: CSARDGRPGEQYF.

This clonotype appeared many times. V gene TRBV6-1 combines with J gene TRBJ2-3; TRBD2 matches at 7 bases. Germline-derived CDR1 and CDR2 are MNHNS and SASEGT. The CDR3 covers 15 residues. Losses at the gene ends were 6 bases for V and 6 bases for J; bases not matched to a gene: 12. The CDR3 sequence is CASRDTSAFGDTQYF. The CDR3 nucleotides read TGTGCCAGCAGGGATACTAGCGCCTTTGGGGATACGCAGTATTTT.

The chain couples TRBV12-3 or TRBV12-4 to TRBJ2-1, with TRBD1 identical over 7 bases. The CDR3 sequence is 13 residues long. The V segment lost 4 bases and the J segment 9 bases; nucleotides outside the gene matches: 6. DNA for the CDR3: TGTGCCAGCAGTTCCAGGGGGTCGGGTGAGCAGTTCTTC. This codes for CASSSRGSGEQFF.

In this sample, this clonotype turned up a few times. The rearrangement links TRBV4-1 to TRBJ2-5; 11 nucleotides agree with TRBD1. The germline CDR1 and CDR2 sequences are MGHRA and YSYEKL. The CDR3 extends over 17 amino acids. V lost 3 bases and J lost 5; bases outside the gene matches: 11. The CDR3 DNA reads TGCGCCAGCAGCCAGAGTTCGGGACAGGGGGTAGTGGAGACCCAGTACTTC. This gives the protein CASSQSSGQGVVETQYF.

The chain recombines TRBV19 with TRBJ2-3; TRBD2 might be the D (6 bases). V was clipped by 3 bases and J by 6 bases, with 13 bases between them. The germline V gene encodes CDR1 LNHDA and CDR2 SQIVND (reference sequence). This CDR3 is built from 14 residues. The CDR3 DNA reads TGTGCCAGTAGTATGGCGGGGCCATCGGATACGCAGTATTTT. This translates into CASSMAGPSDTQYF.

This clonotype has only a few counts. The genes are TRBV7-2 and TRBJ2-1; 9 bases map to TRBD1. With V trimmed by 1 base and J by 11 bases, 3 bases remained unmatched. The germline V gene has CDR1 SGHTA and CDR2 FQGNSA. The CDR3 spans 13 residues. CDR3 sequence reads: CASSLEQGAKQFF. The CDR3 DNA reads as TGTGCCAGCAGCTTAGAACAGGGGGCTAAGCAGTTCTTC.